The sequence of this T cell receptor (beta chain) was determined in a study of T cell changes during pregnancy in multiple sclerosis. Method: immunoSEQ multiplex PCR; TCRdb's copy keeps in-frame clones and lacks some. The sample consists of 70,000 to 100,000 clones, 93% of them appearing once. Sequencing used peripheral blood, obtained in the third trimester of pregnancy. The source of this sequence is a female donor in good health, enrolled as a control in a pregnancy study.

Here the CDR3 reads CASGLSFYEQYF. CDR3 coding DNA: TGCGCCAGCGGTCTGAGTTTCTACGAGCAGTACTTC. The chain joins TRBV10-2 to TRBJ2-7; D is undetermined. Germline CDR1 WSHSY, CDR2 SAAADI. V was pared by 8 bases and J by 3 bases, with 11 bases between. The CDR3 sequence is 12 residues long.